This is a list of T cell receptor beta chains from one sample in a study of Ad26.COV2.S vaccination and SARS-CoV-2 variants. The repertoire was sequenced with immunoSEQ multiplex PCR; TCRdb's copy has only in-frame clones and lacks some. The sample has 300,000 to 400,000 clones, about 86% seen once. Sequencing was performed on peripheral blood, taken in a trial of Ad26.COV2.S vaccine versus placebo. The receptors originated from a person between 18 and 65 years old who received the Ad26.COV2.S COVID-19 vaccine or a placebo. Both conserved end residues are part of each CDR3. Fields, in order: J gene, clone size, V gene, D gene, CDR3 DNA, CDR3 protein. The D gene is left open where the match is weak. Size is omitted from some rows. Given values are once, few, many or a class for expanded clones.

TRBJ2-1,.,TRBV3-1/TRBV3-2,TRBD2,TGTGCCAGCAGCCAGCACCAGGGACTAGCTATCAATGAGCAGTTCTTC,CASSQHQGLAINEQFF
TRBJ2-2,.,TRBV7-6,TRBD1,TGTGCCAGCAGCACGCAGGGGGCAGCCGGGGAGCTGTTTTTT,CASSTQGAAGELFF
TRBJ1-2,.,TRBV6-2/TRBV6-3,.,TGTGCCAGCAGCCGGGCCGACTATGGCTACACCTTC,CASSRADYGYTF
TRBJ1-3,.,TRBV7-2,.,TGTGCCAGCAGCTCAGCCAGGCCTGGAAACACCATATATTTT,CASSSARPGNTIYF
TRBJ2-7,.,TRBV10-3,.,TGTGCCATCAGTGACGACTACGAGCAGTACTTC,CAISDDYEQYF
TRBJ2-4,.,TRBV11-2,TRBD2,TGTGCCAGCAGCTTACGGGCTCGGGGGGGCCTTCATACGGGTTTTCAGTACTTC,CASSLRARGGLHTGFQYF
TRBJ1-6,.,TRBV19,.,TGTGCCAGTAGAAGGGAGAGCAATTCACCCCTCCACTTT,CASRRESNSPLHF
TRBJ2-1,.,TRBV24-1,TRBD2,TGTGCCACCAGTGATGGGACTAGCGGGGGGCCTGCGTTCTTC,CATSDGTSGGPAFF
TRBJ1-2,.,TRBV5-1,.,TGCGCCAGCAGCACGCGACGAGGTGAGGGCTACACCTTC,CASSTRRGEGYTF
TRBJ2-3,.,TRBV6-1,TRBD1,TGTGCCAGCAGTGAACGGGGGACAGGGGTTAAGGGCACAGATACGCAGTATTTT,CASSERGTGVKGTDTQYF
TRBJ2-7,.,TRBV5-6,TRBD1,TGTGCCAGCAGCAGATCACCAGGGACAGGGAACGAGCAGTACTTC,CASSRSPGTGNEQYF
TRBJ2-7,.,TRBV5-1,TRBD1,TGCGCCAGCAGCAGAGACAGGGGCGAGCAGTACTTC,CASSRDRGEQYF
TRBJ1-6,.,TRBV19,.,TGTGCCAGTATCGCCCTCGAACAAGAAGGTTCACCCCTCCACTTT,CASIALEQEGSPLHF
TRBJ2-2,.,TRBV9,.,TGTGCCAGCAGCGACCTCGGGGCCACCACCGGGGAGCTGTTTTTT,CASSDLGATTGELFF
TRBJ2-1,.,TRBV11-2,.,TGTGCCAGCAGCTTAGATCTTCAGAATGAGCAGTTCTTC,CASSLDLQNEQFF
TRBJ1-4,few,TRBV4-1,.,TGCGCCAGCAGCCAAGTACCGGAATTATTTGCAACTAATGAAAAACTGTTTTTT,CASSQVPELFATNEKLFF
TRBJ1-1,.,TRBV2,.,TGTGCCAGCCAAGGGCAGATGAACACTGAAGCTTTCTTT,CASQGQMNTEAFF
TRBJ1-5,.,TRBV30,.,TGTGCCTGGAGTGTCGACGGGGTTCAGCCCCAGCATTTT,CAWSVDGVQPQHF
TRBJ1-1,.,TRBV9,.,TGTGCCAGCAGCGCCCGACAGGAGAACACTGAAGCTTTCTTT,CASSARQENTEAFF
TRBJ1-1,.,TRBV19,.,TGTGCCAGTAGTATTAGGTCAGTAAAAAACACTGAAGCTTTCTTT,CASSIRSVKNTEAFF
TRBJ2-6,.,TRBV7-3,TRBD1,TGTGCCAGCAGCCCGCGACAGGGGTTAGCTGGGGCCAACGTCCTGACTTTC,CASSPRQGLAGANVLTF
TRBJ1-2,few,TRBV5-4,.,TGTGCCAGCAGCTTGCCGGGACCACAAATAGGCTACACCTTC,CASSLPGPQIGYTF
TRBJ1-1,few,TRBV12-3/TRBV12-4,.,TGTGCCAGCAGTTTGCTGAACACTGAAGCTTTCTTT,CASSLLNTEAFF
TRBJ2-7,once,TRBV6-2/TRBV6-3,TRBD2,TGTGCCAGCAGTTTTAGCGGGGGGGCACCCTACGAGCAGTACTTC,CASSFSGGAPYEQYF
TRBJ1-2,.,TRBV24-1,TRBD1,TGTGCCACCAGTGATTTAGGGACAGGGGGAGCTGCATATGGCTACACCTTC,CATSDLGTGGAAYGYTF
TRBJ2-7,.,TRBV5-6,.,TGTGCCAGCAAAAATCGACTATCCTACGAGCAGTACTTC,CASKNRLSYEQYF